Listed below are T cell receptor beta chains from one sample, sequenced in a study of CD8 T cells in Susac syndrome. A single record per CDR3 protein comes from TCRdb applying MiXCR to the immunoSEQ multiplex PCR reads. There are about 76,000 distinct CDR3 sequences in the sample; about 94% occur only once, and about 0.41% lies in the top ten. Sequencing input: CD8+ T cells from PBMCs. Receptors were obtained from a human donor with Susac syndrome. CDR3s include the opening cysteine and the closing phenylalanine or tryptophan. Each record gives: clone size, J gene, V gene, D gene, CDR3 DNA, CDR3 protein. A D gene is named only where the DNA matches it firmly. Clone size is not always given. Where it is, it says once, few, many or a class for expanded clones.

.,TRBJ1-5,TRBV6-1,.,TGTGCCAGCAGTGATCGGCAGAGATTAGGCAATCAGCCCCAGCATTTT,CASSDRQRLGNQPQHF
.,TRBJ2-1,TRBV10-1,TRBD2,TGCGCCAGCAGTAGGGACCTTATACGGCGGGGGTTAAGTGACAATGAGCAGTTCTTC,CASSRDLIRRGLSDNEQFF
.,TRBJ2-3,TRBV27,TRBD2,TGTGCCAGCAGTTTATCCCAGGTTCAGCGGGACACAGATACGCAGTATTTT,CASSLSQVQRDTDTQYF
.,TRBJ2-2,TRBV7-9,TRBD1,TGTGCCAGCAGATCCGGACAGGGGCCGGCCGGGGAGCTGTTTTTT,CASRSGQGPAGELFF
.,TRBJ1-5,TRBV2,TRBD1,TGTGCCAGCAGTGATACGGGACAGGGTAGTCAGCCCCAGCATTTT,CASSDTGQGSQPQHF
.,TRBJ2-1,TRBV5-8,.,TGTGCCAGTACTAATCAGGGAAGGGGGTTCAATGAGCAGTTCTTC,CASTNQGRGFNEQFF
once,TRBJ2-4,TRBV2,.,TGTGCCAGCAGCGCTACAAGTGGGCTAGCCAAAAACATTCAGTACTTC,CASSATSGLAKNIQYF
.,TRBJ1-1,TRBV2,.,TGTGCCAGCGGGGCAGGGACGGCAAGTCACACTGAAGCTTTCTTT,CASGAGTASHTEAFF
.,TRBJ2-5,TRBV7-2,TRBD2,TGTGCCAGCAGCTTAAGGAGCGGGGTGGGACAAGAGACCCAGTACTTC,CASSLRSGVGQETQYF
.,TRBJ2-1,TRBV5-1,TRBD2,TGCGCCAGCAGCTTGAATAGCGGGGGGTACAATGAGCAGTTCTTC,CASSLNSGGYNEQFF
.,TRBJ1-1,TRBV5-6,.,TGTGCCAGCAGCTGGGGGGGAGGCAGCACTGAAGCTTTCTTT,CASSWGGGSTEAFF
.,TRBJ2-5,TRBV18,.,TGTGCCAGCTCACCACGTTTAGCGGTTAAAGAGACCCAGTACTTC,CASSPRLAVKETQYF